This is a list of T cell receptor beta chains from one sample in a study of T-cell memory formation after mild COVID-19. Via MiXCR, TCRdb re-called the 5' RACE reads, giving one row per CDR3 protein. The sample lists under 550,000 distinct CDR3 sequences; about 18% were seen once. What was sequenced was PBMCs or a T cell subset sorted from them (not recorded which). All receptors come from an adult woman who had mild COVID-19 (a few samples of this study predate the infection). Cell type and time point are not known. Both conserved end residues are part of each CDR3. The order of the fields is CDR3 DNA, CDR3 protein, V gene, J gene, CDR3 length, clone size, D gene. A D gene is named only where the DNA matches it firmly. Clone size is given for some rows only: seen once, a few or many times, or a class if the clone is expanded.

CDR3nt: TGCAGTGCTAGAGATCCGGTAGCGGGAGAGTACAATGAGCAGTTCTTC
CDR3aa: CSARDPVAGEYNEQFF
v_gene: TRBV20-1
j_gene: TRBJ2-1
len: 16
abundance: few
d_gene: TRBD2

CDR3nt: TGTGCCAGCAGCCAAGTCGGGCAAAACTCGGAAAAACTGTTTTTT
CDR3aa: CASSQVGQNSEKLFF
v_gene: TRBV4-2
j_gene: TRBJ1-4
len: 15
abundance: -
d_gene: -

CDR3nt: TGTGCCAGCAGCAGGCAAACCGGCACAGATACGCAGTATTTT
CDR3aa: CASSRQTGTDTQYF
v_gene: TRBV7-9
j_gene: TRBJ2-3
len: 14
abundance: -
d_gene: -

CDR3nt: TGTGCCAGCTCACCAATTGTAAAATCGGACTACCGGAGCGAGCAGTACTTC
CDR3aa: CASSPIVKSDYRSEQYF
v_gene: TRBV18
j_gene: TRBJ2-7
len: 17
abundance: -
d_gene: -

CDR3nt: TGTGCCAGCAGTGGGGCCCGCTCGGGACTAGCGGGAGTATACTTC
CDR3aa: CASSGARSGLAGVYF
v_gene: TRBV2
j_gene: TRBJ2-7
len: 15
abundance: few
d_gene: TRBD2

CDR3nt: TGTGCCAGCAGCATACGGAGTGGGGGGGCAGAGACCCAGTACTTC
CDR3aa: CASSIRSGGAETQYF
v_gene: TRBV9
j_gene: TRBJ2-5
len: 15
abundance: many
d_gene: -

CDR3nt: TGCGCCAGCAGCTTGGGTTACAGCCCCACCGCCTACGAGCAGTACTTC
CDR3aa: CASSLGYSPTAYEQYF
v_gene: TRBV5-1
j_gene: TRBJ2-7
len: 16
abundance: many
d_gene: -

CDR3nt: TGTGCCAGCAGCATACCCAATGAGCAGTTCTTC
CDR3aa: CASSIPNEQFF
v_gene: TRBV11-2
j_gene: TRBJ2-1
len: 11
abundance: -
d_gene: -

CDR3nt: TGTGCCAGCAGCTTACTAGCGGGAGTAGGGAATGAGCAGTTCTTC
CDR3aa: CASSLLAGVGNEQFF
v_gene: TRBV11-2
j_gene: TRBJ2-1
len: 15
abundance: many
d_gene: TRBD2

CDR3nt: TGCAGTGCTAGACTTCGGCCTACTAGCAGGGCAGATACGCAGTATTTT
CDR3aa: CSARLRPTSRADTQYF
v_gene: TRBV20-1
j_gene: TRBJ2-3
len: 16
abundance: many
d_gene: -

CDR3nt: TGTGCCAGCAGCTTAGCGGTAGGACGGGGGTATGAGCAGTTCTTC
CDR3aa: CASSLAVGRGYEQFF
v_gene: TRBV7-9
j_gene: TRBJ2-1
len: 15
abundance: -
d_gene: -

CDR3nt: TGTGCCAGCAGTTTAGGCGGAGGGACTGGAAACACCATATATTTT
CDR3aa: CASSLGGGTGNTIYF
v_gene: TRBV12-3/TRBV12-4
j_gene: TRBJ1-3
len: 15
abundance: -
d_gene: -

CDR3nt: TGTGCCAGCAGCTTATTCCCTAGCACAGATACGCAGTATTTT
CDR3aa: CASSLFPSTDTQYF
v_gene: TRBV7-3
j_gene: TRBJ2-3
len: 14
abundance: -
d_gene: -

CDR3nt: TGTGCCAGCAGTTCGAGGGGAACAGGAAACACCATATATTTT
CDR3aa: CASSSRGTGNTIYF
v_gene: TRBV12-3/TRBV12-4
j_gene: TRBJ1-3
len: 14
abundance: few
d_gene: -

CDR3nt: TGTGCCAGCAGTTTAGCGGACAGAACGAACACTGAAGCTTTCTTT
CDR3aa: CASSLADRTNTEAFF
v_gene: TRBV12-3/TRBV12-4
j_gene: TRBJ1-1
len: 15
abundance: few
d_gene: -

CDR3nt: TGTGCCACCAGCAGAGATCGGGCAGGGGGCAATCAGCCCCAGCATTTT
CDR3aa: CATSRDRAGGNQPQHF
v_gene: TRBV15
j_gene: TRBJ1-5
len: 16
abundance: few
d_gene: -

CDR3nt: TGTGCCAGCAGCCGAAATCCGGGGAGTGGCTACACCTTC
CDR3aa: CASSRNPGSGYTF
v_gene: TRBV14
j_gene: TRBJ1-2
len: 13
abundance: -
d_gene: -

CDR3nt: TGTGCCAGCAGCGAAGGGCTTCTTGCCTTTCAAGAGACCCAGTACTTC
CDR3aa: CASSEGLLAFQETQYF
v_gene: TRBV3-1
j_gene: TRBJ2-5
len: 16
abundance: many
d_gene: -

CDR3nt: TGTGCCACCAGCAGAGAGAGGGCGGCGGGAGCGGGAGATACGCAGTATTTT
CDR3aa: CATSRERAAGAGDTQYF
v_gene: TRBV15
j_gene: TRBJ2-3
len: 17
abundance: -
d_gene: TRBD2

CDR3nt: TGTGCCAGCAGCTACCCGGGACAGAGCTCCTACAATGAGCAGTTCTTC
CDR3aa: CASSYPGQSSYNEQFF
v_gene: TRBV11-3
j_gene: TRBJ2-1
len: 16
abundance: -
d_gene: TRBD1

CDR3nt: TGTGCCTGGAGGGAGGGGCTGAACACTGAAGCTTTCTTT
CDR3aa: CAWREGLNTEAFF
v_gene: TRBV30
j_gene: TRBJ1-1
len: 13
abundance: few
d_gene: -

CDR3nt: TGTGCCAGCAGTTTATTCAGGACACTGAACACTGAAGCTTTCTTT
CDR3aa: CASSLFRTLNTEAFF
v_gene: TRBV12-3/TRBV12-4
j_gene: TRBJ1-1
len: 15
abundance: few
d_gene: -

CDR3nt: TGTGCCAGCAGTCCCGTGGGGGCGTATGAGCAGTTCTTC
CDR3aa: CASSPVGAYEQFF
v_gene: TRBV6-2/TRBV6-3
j_gene: TRBJ2-1
len: 13
abundance: -
d_gene: -

CDR3nt: TGCAGCGGAAAGGGGGGGTACACAGATACGCAGTATTTT
CDR3aa: CSGKGGYTDTQYF
v_gene: TRBV29-1
j_gene: TRBJ2-3
len: 13
abundance: -
d_gene: -

CDR3nt: TGTGCCAGCAGCTTACTCAGGAGCTCCTACGAGCAGTACTTC
CDR3aa: CASSLLRSSYEQYF
v_gene: TRBV7-8
j_gene: TRBJ2-7
len: 14
abundance: -
d_gene: -

CDR3nt: TGTGCCAGCAGCCCCCTAGCGGGGGAAGTCACAGATACGCAGTATTTT
CDR3aa: CASSPLAGEVTDTQYF
v_gene: TRBV2
j_gene: TRBJ2-3
len: 16
abundance: few
d_gene: TRBD2

CDR3nt: TGTGCCAGCAGTTTCCGGATGAATCAGCCCCAGCATTTT
CDR3aa: CASSFRMNQPQHF
v_gene: TRBV12-3/TRBV12-4
j_gene: TRBJ1-5
len: 13
abundance: -
d_gene: -

CDR3nt: TGTGCCATCAGTGAGGATTCTAGAGGGGGGCCCTTGTACTTC
CDR3aa: CAISEDSRGGPLYF
v_gene: TRBV10-3
j_gene: TRBJ2-5
len: 14
abundance: many
d_gene: -

CDR3nt: TGTGCCAGCAGCCGGGACAGATCAGGTCTCGCCTTC
CDR3aa: CASSRDRSGLAF
v_gene: TRBV12-3/TRBV12-4
j_gene: TRBJ1-2
len: 12
abundance: few
d_gene: TRBD1

CDR3nt: TGTGCCAGCAGCCAAGAGCTTGGGACGGGGGCGACTGAAGTTTTCTTT
CDR3aa: CASSQELGTGATEVFF
v_gene: TRBV3-1
j_gene: TRBJ1-1
len: 16
abundance: -
d_gene: -

CDR3nt: TGCGCCAGCAGCCAACCGGGGACAGGGGCCAACTATGGCTACACCTTC
CDR3aa: CASSQPGTGANYGYTF
v_gene: TRBV4-1
j_gene: TRBJ1-2
len: 16
abundance: -
d_gene: TRBD1

CDR3nt: TGTGCCAGCAGCGGAACTAGCGAGTACCAAGAGACCCAGTACTTC
CDR3aa: CASSGTSEYQETQYF
v_gene: TRBV9
j_gene: TRBJ2-5
len: 15
abundance: -
d_gene: TRBD2

CDR3nt: TGCGCCAGCAGCCAAGACCCTAGCGGGAGGGCTTCCGAGCAGTACTTC
CDR3aa: CASSQDPSGRASEQYF
v_gene: TRBV4-1
j_gene: TRBJ2-7
len: 16
abundance: few
d_gene: TRBD2

CDR3nt: TGCGCCAGCAGCTTGGCGCCGGGACAGGGTCGATCGGCTGAAGCTTTCTTT
CDR3aa: CASSLAPGQGRSAEAFF
v_gene: TRBV5-1
j_gene: TRBJ1-1
len: 17
abundance: -
d_gene: TRBD1

CDR3nt: TGCGCCAGCAGCTTGGGGGGGGGAACACCGAGCACAGATACGCAGTATTTT
CDR3aa: CASSLGGGTPSTDTQYF
v_gene: TRBV5-1
j_gene: TRBJ2-3
len: 17
abundance: -
d_gene: TRBD2

CDR3nt: TGTGCCAGCAGCTTTGCTCCGGGACAAGCCTTCACAGATACGCAGTATTTT
CDR3aa: CASSFAPGQAFTDTQYF
v_gene: TRBV7-9
j_gene: TRBJ2-3
len: 17
abundance: many
d_gene: -

CDR3nt: TGTGCCAGCAGCTCGACCTGGGGACGGACAGGGTCGTCCGGGGAGCTGTTTTTT
CDR3aa: CASSSTWGRTGSSGELFF
v_gene: TRBV11-1
j_gene: TRBJ2-2
len: 18
abundance: -
d_gene: TRBD1

CDR3nt: TGTGCCAGCCACGCAGCCCTCTCCTACGAGCAGTACTTC
CDR3aa: CASHAALSYEQYF
v_gene: TRBV27
j_gene: TRBJ2-7
len: 13
abundance: -
d_gene: -

CDR3nt: TGTGCCAGCAGCTTATTGACCTCTAACTATGGCTACACCTTC
CDR3aa: CASSLLTSNYGYTF
v_gene: TRBV7-2
j_gene: TRBJ1-2
len: 14
abundance: -
d_gene: -

CDR3nt: TGTGCCAGCAGCTTAGGGCCAAGGGGTGTGGCTTCACCCCTCCACTTT
CDR3aa: CASSLGPRGVASPLHF
v_gene: TRBV7-8
j_gene: TRBJ1-6
len: 16
abundance: -
d_gene: -

CDR3nt: TGCAGTGCTGTTGCATCTAATGCGAACACTGAAGCTTTCTTT
CDR3aa: CSAVASNANTEAFF
v_gene: TRBV20-1
j_gene: TRBJ1-1
len: 14
abundance: -
d_gene: -

CDR3nt: TGCAGTGCTAGAGGATCAGGTACCGGGGAGCTGTTTTTT
CDR3aa: CSARGSGTGELFF
v_gene: TRBV20-1
j_gene: TRBJ2-2
len: 13
abundance: -
d_gene: -

CDR3nt: TGTGCCAGCAGCCTCTTCTGGGGAGTCGGAGAGACCCAGTACTTC
CDR3aa: CASSLFWGVGETQYF
v_gene: TRBV7-2
j_gene: TRBJ2-5
len: 15
abundance: -
d_gene: -

CDR3nt: TGCAGTGCCCGCACAGGGGGAAGCTCCTACGAGCAGTACTTC
CDR3aa: CSARTGGSSYEQYF
v_gene: TRBV20-1
j_gene: TRBJ2-7
len: 14
abundance: -
d_gene: TRBD1

CDR3nt: TGTGCCAGCAGTTACCCCCAGGGGGCCGACACTGAAGCTTTCTTT
CDR3aa: CASSYPQGADTEAFF
v_gene: TRBV6-6
j_gene: TRBJ1-1
len: 15
abundance: few
d_gene: TRBD1

CDR3nt: TGCGCCAGCACCCTCGGGGGCCAAGAGACCCAGTACTTC
CDR3aa: CASTLGGQETQYF
v_gene: TRBV5-1
j_gene: TRBJ2-5
len: 13
abundance: -
d_gene: -

CDR3nt: TGTGCCAGCAGTTATATAGCGGCGGGGACCCAGTACTTC
CDR3aa: CASSYIAAGTQYF
v_gene: TRBV6-2/TRBV6-3
j_gene: TRBJ2-5
len: 13
abundance: few
d_gene: -

CDR3nt: TGCGCCAGCAGCCGAAGCACAGGGGCCGAGCAGTACTTC
CDR3aa: CASSRSTGAEQYF
v_gene: TRBV4-1
j_gene: TRBJ2-7
len: 13
abundance: -
d_gene: TRBD1

CDR3nt: TGTGCCACCAGTGATTTACAGGCGCCTCCCTACGAGCAGTACTTC
CDR3aa: CATSDLQAPPYEQYF
v_gene: TRBV24-1
j_gene: TRBJ2-7
len: 15
abundance: -
d_gene: -

CDR3nt: TGCGCCAGCAGCCTCTCTCCGACTGGCGGGGTCACAGATACGCAGTATTTT
CDR3aa: CASSLSPTGGVTDTQYF
v_gene: TRBV4-1
j_gene: TRBJ2-3
len: 17
abundance: -
d_gene: -

CDR3nt: TGTGCCACCAGCAGAGAAACAGGTGGGGATGAGCAGTTCTTC
CDR3aa: CATSRETGGDEQFF
v_gene: TRBV15
j_gene: TRBJ2-1
len: 14
abundance: -
d_gene: -

CDR3nt: TGTGCCAGCAGCTTAGAAAGCAGGGGTGGCGAAAAACTGTTTTTT
CDR3aa: CASSLESRGGEKLFF
v_gene: TRBV7-2
j_gene: TRBJ1-4
len: 15
abundance: -
d_gene: -

CDR3nt: TGTGCCATCAGTGAAGAGGGGGATCAGAACACTGAAGCTTTCTTT
CDR3aa: CAISEEGDQNTEAFF
v_gene: TRBV10-3
j_gene: TRBJ1-1
len: 15
abundance: -
d_gene: -

CDR3nt: TGCGCCAGCAGCCATGGGTTTGCAACTAATGAAAAACTGTTTTTT
CDR3aa: CASSHGFATNEKLFF
v_gene: TRBV4-1
j_gene: TRBJ1-4
len: 15
abundance: few
d_gene: -

CDR3nt: TGTGCCAGCAGCTTGACTCGACAGGGAGCTGAAAAACTGTTTTTT
CDR3aa: CASSLTRQGAEKLFF
v_gene: TRBV7-9
j_gene: TRBJ1-4
len: 15
abundance: -
d_gene: TRBD1

CDR3nt: TGTGCCAGCAGCTTGGGCGGAGCGGGGGGATACAATGAGCAGTTCTTC
CDR3aa: CASSLGGAGGYNEQFF
v_gene: TRBV5-4
j_gene: TRBJ2-1
len: 16
abundance: few
d_gene: TRBD2

CDR3nt: TGCAGCGGAACCCCGACTAGCGGGGGGACCTACGAGCAGTACTTC
CDR3aa: CSGTPTSGGTYEQYF
v_gene: TRBV20-1
j_gene: TRBJ2-7
len: 15
abundance: -
d_gene: TRBD2